The 15 T cell receptor beta chains presented below share a single source sample, sequenced in a study of shared clonotypes between healthy human individuals. Generated by immunoSEQ multiplex PCR, the TCRdb table keeps only in-frame clones and is missing some. The table includes around 1.1 million clones, more than 75% detected once. The specimen sequenced was memory CD4+ T cells from PBMCs. Subset indicated: CD45RA-negative fraction. The source of these receptors is a young man in good health. Some clones in this sample may be carry-over from other donors' samples.

J is TRBJ1-1 and V is TRBV6-6; D gene unclear. V shed 7 bases and J shed 5 bases, with 14 bases lying between them. The CDR3 consists of 13 residues. The V gene's germline CDR1 is MNHNY and CDR2 SVGAGI (reference sequence). The CDR3 loop reads CASTFNEWTEAFF. The DNA for the CDR3 is TGTGCCAGCACCTTTAACGAATGGACTGAAGCTTTCTTT.

This clone was seen at least ten times. This chain connects TRBV10-3 to TRBJ1-1; possibly TRBD1 for D (5 bases). Trimming left V 6 bases short and J 3 bases short, with 14 bases between. CDR1 and CDR2 (germline): ENHRY, SYGVKD. The CDR3 runs to 14 residues. CDR3 DNA sequence: TGTGCCATCAGCCTAACGGGGGAAGACACTGAAGCTTTCTTT. Protein sequence: CAISLTGEDTEAFF.

The DNA of the CDR3 is TGTGCCAGCAGCCAGGGGGCCAGGACTGAAGCTTTCTTT. Translation: CASSQGARTEAFF. The V gene is TRBV7-2, the J gene TRBJ1-1, with TRBD1 matching over 8 bases. J was trimmed by 5 bases and V by 5 bases; bases with no gene match: 4. Germline V gene sequence: CDR1 SGHTA, CDR2 FQGNSA. The CDR3 runs to 13 residues. The full variable domain, its missing parts supplied by reference TRBV7-2 and TRBJ1-1, is GAGVSQSPSNKVTEKGKDVELRCDPISGHTALYWYRQSLGQGLEFLIYFQGNSAPDKSGLPSDRFSAERTGGSVSTLTIQRTQQEDSAVYLCASSQGARTEAFFGQGTRLTVV.

The J gene is TRBJ2-7, the V gene TRBV10-3; 11 bases align to TRBD1. Trimming removed 4 bases from V and 1 base from J; junction bases left unmatched: 6. This CDR3 spans 16 amino acids. Looked up from germline, CDR1 is ENHRY and CDR2 is SYGVKD. The CDR3 loop is CAISGDRGEVSYEQYF. CDR3 bases: TGTGCCATCAGTGGGGACAGGGGGGAGGTTTCCTACGAGCAGTACTTC.

The chain links TRBV5-1 to TRBJ1-4; D may be TRBD1 (6 bases). This CDR3 comprises 15 residues. Germline values: CDR1 SGHRS, CDR2 YFSETQ. V was cut by 6 bases and J by 5 bases, with 17 bases left in between. The CDR3 sequence is CASTIHGDKNEKLFF. DNA for the CDR3: TGCGCCAGCACCATCCATGGGGACAAGAATGAAAAACTGTTTTTT.

A few counts support this clone. V and J are TRBV7-3 and TRBJ2-7, with D perhaps matching TRBD1 (7 bases). V was cut by 2 bases and J by 2 bases, with 13 bases left in between. This CDR3 region has 15 residues. Germline CDR1 reads SGHTA; CDR2 reads FQGTGA. Here the CDR3 reads CASSLQGGRTYEQYF. The CDR3, as DNA: TGTGCCAGCAGCTTACAGGGGGGACGAACCTACGAGCAGTACTTC.

The rearrangement links TRBV29-1 to TRBJ1-1; tentatively, D is TRBD1 (5 bases). V gave up 8 bases and J gave up 0 bases, with 13 bases separating them. Germline CDR1 is SQVTM and CDR2 is ANQGSEA. This CDR3 region has 13 residues. CDR3 DNA: TGCAGCACAGGAAGGGCCCTGAACACTGAAGCTTTCTTT. This gives the protein CSTGRALNTEAFF.

This clone has more than one count but fewer than ten. The V and J genes are TRBV7-2 and TRBJ1-1; unclear D gene. Germline V lookup: CDR1 SGHTA, CDR2 FQGNSA. V was trimmed by 1 base and J by 5 bases, leaving 14 bases between them. The CDR3 is made up of 15 amino acids. CDR3 coding DNA: TGTGCCAGCAGCTTAGAGGTGACGGTGGTGACTGAAGCTTTCTTT. Translated, it gives CASSLEVTVVTEAFF.

The chain links TRBV5-6 to TRBJ1-2; no firm D call. Trimming shortened V by 4 bases and J by 6 bases, and 13 bases separated the two germline ends. CDR3 size: 13 residues. Germline assignment: CDR1 SGHDT and CDR2 YYEEEE. The CDR3 DNA is TGTGCCAGCAGCCCTGCCGACCCCGATGGCTACACCTTC. Encoded protein: CASSPADPDGYTF. The entire variable domain, with the rest obtained from reference TRBV5-6 and TRBJ1-2, is as follows: DAGVTQSPTHLIKTRGQQVTLRCSPKSGHDTVSWYQQALGQGPQFIFQYYEEEERQRGNFPDRFSGHQFPNYSSELNVNALLLGDSALYLCASSPADPDGYTFGSGTRLTVV.

The chain uses TRBV4-1 and TRBJ2-7, with 10 bases matching TRBD1. Trimming cost V 2 bases and J 2 bases; bases outside gene matches: 3. The CDR3 has 15 residues. In germline, CDR1 is MGHRA, CDR2 YSYEKL. In DNA form, the CDR3 reads TGCGCCAGCAGCCAACCGGGACAGGGGACCTACGAGCAGTACTTC. Encoded protein: CASSQPGQGTYEQYF.

The chain uses TRBV7-3 and TRBJ2-1; possible D gene TRBD2, 6 bases. Germline CDR1 SGHTA, CDR2 FQGTGA. V was pared by 4 bases and J by 10 bases, with 20 bases between. This CDR3 has 15 residues. CDR3 sequence reads: CASSSTGTSGREQFF. CDR3 nucleotides: TGTGCCAGCAGCTCGACCGGGACCTCTGGGAGGGAGCAGTTCTTC.

This rearrangement joins TRBV15 to TRBJ1-1, with D hard to call. The CDR3 is 13 amino acids. V lost 0 bases and J 4 bases, leaving 6 bases between the germline ends. Germline values: CDR1 LNHNV, CDR2 YYDKDF (reference sequence). The DNA for the CDR3 is TGTGCCACCAGCAGAGATTTGGGCACTGAAGCTTTCTTT. This codes for CATSRDLGTEAFF.

J is TRBJ2-7 and V is TRBV19, with D maybe TRBD2 (6 bases). This CDR3 is 12 amino acids long. From germline, CDR1 is LNHDA and CDR2 SQIVND (reference sequence). V was shortened by 3 bases and J by 7 bases, with 10 bases between the two germline ends. The CDR3 bases are TGTGCCAGTAGTATTGGCCGGGGGGAGCAGTACTTC. Translated: CASSIGRGEQYF.

This clone was counted a few times. This likely reflects a read error, since a far larger clone is one base away. The sample contains more than one DNA sequence encoding this CDR3. The chain combines TRBV7-9 with TRBJ2-3; D gene ambiguous. The CDR3 totals 12 residues. Germline CDR1 and CDR2: SEHNR and FQNEAQ (reference sequence). Trimming pared 1 base from V and 1 base from J, leaving 0 bases between. The CDR3 region has the DNA TGTGCCAGCAGCTTAGGCACAGATACGCAGTATTTT. As protein: CASSLGTDTQYF.

The genes are TRBV11-2 and TRBJ2-1, with D possibly being TRBD1 (5 bases). CDR1 and CDR2 from the germline V gene are SGHAT and FQNNGV. The CDR3 runs to 16 residues. Trimming removed 2 bases from V and 3 bases from J, with 14 bases in between. The CDR3 here is CASSLRGRVGYNEQFF. The CDR3 region has the DNA TGTGCCAGCAGCTTAAGGGGCAGAGTCGGCTACAATGAGCAGTTCTTC. Complete variable domain (other parts from reference TRBV11-2 and TRBJ2-1): EAGVAQSPRYKIIEKRQSVAFWCNPISGHATLYWYQQILGQGPKLLIQFQNNGVVDDSQLPKDRFSAERLKGVDSTLKIQPAKLEDSAVYLCASSLRGRVGYNEQFFGPGTRLTVL.